The next 5 T cell receptor beta chains were all read from a single sample in a study of blood T cells in healthy people across ages (dated by TCRdb to between 2014 and 2017). The library came from 5' RACE. The second PCR ran for roughly 7 to 12 cycles and used a J-beta primer mix along with a sample-barcoded 5' primer. TCRdb reran the public reads through fastp at Q25 and MiXCR, keeping productive beta chains. When rows share a CDR3 protein, they turn into one entry using the most common DNA and genes. This sample comprises approximately 1,700,000 distinct CDR3 sequences, about 39% of them detected only once. In total, the top ten clones hold roughly 23% of the sample. The sample comprised blood. These receptors all come from a human donor in good health.

The J gene is TRBJ2-3, the V gene TRBV3-1, with a tentative D call TRBD2 (6 bases). CDR3 length equals 15 residues. V lost 3 bases, J lost 4 bases, and 14 bases lay in between. Germline CDR1 LGHDT, CDR2 YNNKEL (reference sequence). The CDR3 loop is CASSHTPGDSDTQYF. DNA for the CDR3: TGTGCCAGCAGCCATACTCCGGGGGATTCAGATACGCAGTATTTT.

This clonotype appeared a few times. J is TRBJ2-3 and V is TRBV12-3 or TRBV12-4; D is perhaps TRBD2 (5 bases). V was cut by 10 bases and J by 6 bases, with 20 bases left in between. There are 14 residues in the CDR3. CDR3 loop: CATWAGVWSDTQYF. In DNA form, the CDR3 reads TGTGCCACCTGGGCCGGGGTTTGGTCCGATACGCAGTATTTT.

Here the CDR3 DNA reads TGTGCCAGCAGCCAAGGGAGGGTAGCTAGCGGCCTCGAGCAGTACTTC. Amino acids: CASSQGRVASGLEQYF. V is TRBV3-1 and J is TRBJ2-7, with 7 bases aligning to TRBD2. In germline, CDR1 is LGHDT, CDR2 YNNKEL (reference sequence). The length of the CDR3 is 16 residues. V shed 1 base, J shed 6 bases, and the junction held 12 bases outside the gene matches.

The V call is TRBV7-2, the J call TRBJ2-3, with 9 positions matching TRBD1. Germline CDR1 SGHTA, CDR2 FQGNSA. With V trimmed by 0 bases and J by 2 bases, 9 bases remained unmatched. CDR3 length: 18 residues. CDR3 DNA: TGTGCCAGCAGCTTAGCATCGACCGGGACAGGGATCACAGATACGCAGTATTTT. This sequence encodes CASSLASTGTGITDTQYF.

The chain uses TRBV4-3 and TRBJ2-3, with TRBD2 identical over 7 bases. The length of the CDR3 is 16 residues. V shed 2 bases, J shed 2 bases, and the junction held 7 bases outside the gene matches. CDR1 is LGHNA, CDR2 YSLEER, per germline. DNA for the CDR3: TGCGCCAGCAGCCAACAGACTAGCTGGGACACAGATACGCAGTATTTT. It encodes CASSQQTSWDTDTQYF.